This is a list of T cell receptor beta chains from one sample in a study of response to subunit inactivated influenza vaccine. TCRdb recomputed calls from the RT-PCR reads with MiXCR, one row per CDR3 protein. This sample has about 570,000 distinct CDR3 sequences; over 9% occur once, and the top ten carry approximately 11%. This sample also belongs to another study, concerning T cells expressing NK-cell markers.

Sample: PBMCs from blood, taken on the day of vaccination. Receptor source: a man aged 50 or older who received an inactivated influenza vaccine. The CDR3 runs from the conserved cysteine through the conserved F or W. D genes are given only for firm matches. Not all rows give a size; the values are once, few, many and, for expanded clones, a class.

clone_size j_call v_call d_call cdr3_aa cdr3_nt
. TRBJ2-1 TRBV20-1 TRBD2 CSARGGLAGVDEQFF TGCAGTGCTAGGGGGGGACTAGCGGGAGTGGATGAGCAGTTCTTC
. TRBJ2-2 TRBV28 TRBD2 CASTGLDATGELFF TGTGCCAGCACTGGACTAGACGCCACCGGGGAGCTGTTTTTT
many TRBJ1-1 TRBV5-1 TRBD1 CASTRDSLNTEAFF TGCGCCAGCACCCGGGACAGTTTAAACACTGAAGCTTTCTTT
. TRBJ1-5 TRBV20-1 . CSANDRVWNQPQHF TGCAGTGCTAATGATCGGGTTTGGAATCAGCCCCAGCATTTT
. TRBJ2-1 TRBV16 . CASSQSMSGSNEQFF TGTGCCAGCAGCCAATCAATGTCTGGGTCCAATGAGCAGTTCTTC
. TRBJ2-1 TRBV7-9 . CASSLLGGGDYNEQFF TGTGCCAGCAGCTTACTCGGGGGCGGGGACTACAATGAGCAGTTCTTC
. TRBJ2-7 TRBV5-1 . CASSALSGTYYEQYF TGCGCCAGCAGCGCCCTTTCCGGTACCTACTACGAGCAGTACTTC
few TRBJ2-7 TRBV29-1 TRBD1 CSVDSGQGSHEQYF TGCAGCGTTGATTCGGGACAGGGTTCCCACGAGCAGTACTTC
. TRBJ2-5 TRBV10-3 . CAIRGSRVDETQYF TGTGCCATCAGGGGATCACGGGTGGATGAGACCCAGTACTTC
. TRBJ2-3 TRBV20-1 TRBD2 CSASDGRAIDTQYF TGCAGTGCTAGTGACGGGAGGGCTATAGATACGCAGTATTTT
few TRBJ2-6 TRBV4-2 . CASSPKIAFSGANVLTF TGTGCCAGCTCCCCGAAAATAGCGTTCTCTGGGGCCAACGTCCTGACTTTC
many TRBJ2-3 TRBV11-2 . CASSLNGLAERDTQYF TGTGCCAGCAGCCTAAATGGACTGGCCGAAAGGGATACGCAGTATTTT
. TRBJ2-3 TRBV7-9 TRBD1 CASSEQGSSTDTQYF TGTGCCAGCAGCGAACAGGGGTCCAGCACAGATACGCAGTATTTT
many TRBJ2-2 TRBV12-3/TRBV12-4 . CASSPKNTGELFF TGTGCCAGCAGTCCGAAGAACACCGGGGAGCTGTTTTTT
many TRBJ2-7 TRBV27 TRBD1 CASSYGTGAGYEQYF TGTGCCAGCAGTTACGGGACAGGGGCCGGCTACGAGCAGTACTTC
many TRBJ2-4 TRBV29-1 . CSVESLAKNIQYF TGCAGCGTTGAATCTCTAGCCAAAAACATTCAGTACTTC
few TRBJ2-3 TRBV12-3/TRBV12-4 TRBD2 CASSLQAGGINTQYF TGTGCCAGCAGTCTTCAGGCGGGAGGTATAAATACGCAGTATTTT
many TRBJ2-1 TRBV28 TRBD2 CASSLLGGSSYNEQFF TGTGCCAGCAGTTTATTGGGGGGGAGCTCCTACAATGAGCAGTTCTTC
few TRBJ2-2 TRBV24-1 TRBD2 CATSPTMPGLAGVDGELFF TGTGCCACCAGTCCAACAATGCCGGGACTAGCGGGAGTTGACGGGGAGCTGTTTTTT
few TRBJ1-4 TRBV4-1 . CASSQATPTNEKLFF TGCGCCAGCAGCCAAGCGACGCCAACTAATGAAAAACTGTTTTTT
. TRBJ2-2 TRBV13 TRBD2 CASSLWSGREVTGELFF TGTGCCAGCAGCTTATGGTCGGGTCGGGAGGTAACCGGGGAGCTGTTTTTT
few TRBJ2-7 TRBV11-1 . CASSLGGFGGSYEQYF TGTGCCAGCAGCTTAGGGGGTTTCGGAGGCTCCTACGAGCAGTACTTC
. TRBJ2-1 TRBV11-1 . CASGGPQFF TGTGCCAGCGGGGGACCACAGTTCTTC
. TRBJ2-1 TRBV4-2 . CASSQESRVSYNEQFF TGTGCCAGCAGCCAAGAGTCTCGGGTATCCTACAATGAGCAGTTCTTC
. TRBJ2-7 TRBV5-1 TRBD1 CASSRRTGISSYEQYF TGCGCCAGCAGCAGGCGGACAGGGATCTCATCCTACGAGCAGTACTTC
many TRBJ2-7 TRBV29-1 . CSVEGGAGVGYEQYF TGCAGCGTTGAAGGCGGCGCAGGAGTTGGCTACGAGCAGTACTTC
few TRBJ1-1 TRBV20-1 . CSARKEGQGWEAFF TGCAGTGCTAGAAAGGAGGGTCAGGGCTGGGAAGCTTTCTTT
. TRBJ2-5 TRBV27 TRBD2 CATAMRLAGQETQYF TGTGCGACAGCGATGCGGCTAGCGGGACAAGAGACCCAGTACTTC
. TRBJ2-1 TRBV11-3 . CASSLDRGYEQFF TGTGCCAGCAGCTTAGATCGAGGGTATGAGCAGTTCTTC
few TRBJ1-1 TRBV7-2 . CASSLGGGLDTEAFF TGTGCCAGCAGCTTAGGCGGGGGGCTAGACACTGAAGCTTTCTTT
many TRBJ2-1 TRBV6-2/TRBV6-3 . CASTDWRGNYNEQFF TGTGCCAGCACCGACTGGAGGGGCAACTACAATGAGCAGTTCTTC
few TRBJ2-3 TRBV27 TRBD2 CASRLAGVVDTQYF TGTGCCAGCCGACTAGCGGGAGTGGTTGATACGCAGTATTTT
. TRBJ2-1 TRBV5-1 . CASSPGHWPPNEQFF TGCGCCAGCAGCCCCGGACATTGGCCGCCGAATGAGCAGTTCTTC
. TRBJ2-5 TRBV5-1 TRBD1 CASSLRTGTGETQYF TGCGCCAGCAGCTTAAGAACAGGGACAGGAGAGACCCAGTACTTC
few TRBJ1-1 TRBV29-1 . CSVARITEAFF TGCAGCGTTGCTCGGATCACTGAAGCTTTCTTT
many TRBJ2-6 TRBV12-3/TRBV12-4 . CASSLGVGDLSGANVLTF TGTGCCAGCAGTTTAGGGGTTGGGGATCTCTCTGGGGCCAACGTCCTGACTTTC
. TRBJ1-1 TRBV20-1 . CSAAPVNTEAFF TGCAGTGCTGCACCAGTAAACACTGAAGCTTTCTTT
many TRBJ2-2 TRBV27 . CASSLSLRPNTGELFF TGTGCCAGCAGTTTAAGTCTCCGGCCTAACACCGGGGAGCTGTTTTTT
few TRBJ2-3 TRBV7-8 . CASSLVGRLTDTQYF TGTGCCAGCAGCTTAGTGGGCAGGCTCACAGATACGCAGTATTTT
few TRBJ2-1 TRBV20-1 . CSARDDPSSYNEQFF TGCAGTGCTAGAGATGACCCGAGCTCCTACAATGAGCAGTTCTTC
few TRBJ2-5 TRBV24-1 TRBD1 CATSRAGTGQETQYF TGTGCCACCAGCCGAGCCGGGACAGGGCAAGAGACCCAGTACTTC
few TRBJ1-2 TRBV30 . CAFWGSYGYTF TGTGCCTTCTGGGGATCCTATGGCTACACCTTC
. TRBJ1-1 TRBV10-1 . CASSESGMYTEAFF TGCGCCAGCAGTGAGTCAGGAATGTACACTGAAGCTTTCTTT
few TRBJ2-5 TRBV7-2 . CASSLREIETQYF TGTGCCAGCAGCTTACGGGAGATCGAGACCCAGTACTTC
many TRBJ2-7 TRBV5-8 . CASTLRGSYEQYF TGTGCCAGCACCCTACGGGGCTCCTACGAGCAGTACTTC
many TRBJ2-2 TRBV12-3/TRBV12-4 TRBD1 CASRTGTANTGELFF TGTGCCAGCAGAACCGGGACAGCGAACACCGGGGAGCTGTTTTTT
many TRBJ2-1 TRBV7-9 . CASSSRDSAQGYEQFF TGTGCCAGCAGCTCCAGGGACTCTGCTCAGGGCTATGAGCAGTTCTTC
. TRBJ2-5 TRBV5-4 . CASSLSQGRQTQYF TGTGCCAGCAGCTTGTCTCAGGGGCGGCAGACCCAGTACTTC
few TRBJ2-3 TRBV9 TRBD1 CASSAGQGSSTDTQYF TGTGCCAGCAGCGCAGGACAGGGCTCTAGCACAGATACGCAGTATTTT
. TRBJ2-2 TRBV7-9 TRBD1 CASSGPPTGGYNGELFF TGTGCCAGCAGCGGCCCCCCAACAGGGGGCTATAACGGGGAGCTGTTTTTT
many TRBJ2-2 TRBV5-1 . CASTFGGAGELFF TGCGCCAGCACCTTTGGCGGCGCCGGGGAGCTGTTTTTT
. TRBJ2-7 TRBV5-1 . CANSPGDLLYEQYF TGCGCCAACAGCCCAGGAGATCTCCTCTACGAGCAGTACTTC
many TRBJ2-5 TRBV7-9 . CASSLEGPIQETQYF TGTGCCAGCAGCTTAGAGGGGCCGATCCAAGAGACCCAGTACTTC
few TRBJ2-7 TRBV20-1 . CSAPGGGRPLYEQYF TGCAGTGCCCCAGGGGGCGGGAGACCGCTCTACGAGCAGTACTTC
few TRBJ1-1 TRBV6-1 . CASRLVEESEAFF TGTGCCAGCAGGCTGGTGGAGGAATCTGAAGCTTTCTTT